The 8 T cell receptor beta chains given below trace back to one sample, sequenced in a study of long-term antiretroviral therapy in people with HIV. At survey level, the immunoSEQ assay was run in its v3.0 version. Produced via immunoSEQ multiplex PCR; TCRdb's table is partial and in-frame only. The sample contains some 43,000 clones, approximately 86% of which appear only once. The sequenced sample was unsorted PBMCs, obtained 0.1 years before starting antiretroviral therapy. These receptors were collected from a woman between 45 and 60 years old with HIV.

The sample holds a few counts of this clone. In DNA, the CDR3 is TGCGCCAGCAGCTTGACAGACAGGGGCTTCACTGAAGCTTTCTTT. It specifies CASSLTDRGFTEAFF. This sequence joins TRBV5-1 and TRBJ1-1, with 8 bases lining up with TRBD1. CDR3 length: 15 amino acids. V trimming: 1 base; J trimming: 4 bases; junction bases outside the gene matches: 6. Germline CDR1 SGHRS, CDR2 YFSETQ.

The rearrangement uses TRBV11-2 and TRBJ2-2; TRBD2 might be the D (6 bases). Per germline, CDR1 SGHAT and CDR2 FQNNGV. Trimming stripped 3 bases from V and 4 bases from J, with 15 bases between. This CDR3 region has 16 residues. CDR3 protein: CASSLGLPTGTGELFF. The CDR3 nucleotides are TGTGCCAGCAGCTTGGGACTTCCCACGGGCACCGGGGAGCTGTTTTTT.

The genes are TRBV30 and TRBJ1-4; the match to TRBD1 covers 11 bases. The CDR3 length is 15 residues. Germline lookup yields CDR1 GTSNPN and CDR2 SVGIG (reference sequence). Germline trimming cut 3 bases from V and 6 bases from J; bases unmatched to any gene: 6. CDR3 DNA sequence: TGTGCCTGGAGCGGACGGACAGGGGGCTATGAAAAACTGTTTTTT. Encoded protein: CAWSGRTGGYEKLFF.

The gene calls are TRBV14 and TRBJ1-2, with D hard to call. Trimming pared 2 bases from V and 8 bases from J, leaving 12 bases between. The CDR3 runs to 13 residues. Germline CDR1 SGHDN, CDR2 FVKESK. CDR3: CASSQSRYWGYTF. The CDR3 region has the DNA TGTGCCAGCAGCCAAAGCAGATATTGGGGCTACACCTTC.

The chain employs TRBV13 and TRBJ2-1; D perhaps matches TRBD2 (5 bases). V shed 4 bases and J shed 5 bases, with 21 bases lying between them. This CDR3 spans 17 amino acids. The germline gives CDR1 PRHDT, CDR2 FYEKMQ (reference sequence). This chain's CDR3 is CASSSTGYGLDDNEQFF. DNA of the CDR3: TGTGCCAGCAGCTCTACCGGCTATGGACTGGACGACAATGAGCAGTTCTTC.

V and J are TRBV7-9 and TRBJ1-5; D is undetermined. The CDR3 loop spans 12 amino acids. Trimming cost V 5 bases and J 3 bases, with 5 bases left between them. CDR1 and CDR2 (germline): SEHNR, FQNEAQ (reference sequence). CDR3 DNA: TGTGCCAGCAGCCCTGCCAATCAGCCCCAGCATTTT. Translated, it gives CASSPANQPQHF.

The chain is built from TRBV5-1 and TRBJ2-7; D may be TRBD1 (6 bases). Germline CDR1 SGHRS, CDR2 YFSETQ. The CDR3 is 14 residues long. Trimming stripped 5 bases from V and 0 bases from J, with 12 bases between. Here the CDR3 DNA reads TGCGCCAGCAGTCATACAGGGCTCTCCTACGAGCAGTACTTC. Translating it yields CASSHTGLSYEQYF.

As regards this clone: Other DNA sequences within the sample encode an identical CDR3. The rearrangement links TRBV27 to TRBJ1-5, with a tentative D call TRBD1 (5 bases). Germline V gene sequence: CDR1 MNHEY, CDR2 SMNVEV (reference sequence). CDR3 size: 14 residues. V was clipped by 5 bases and J by 1 base, with 9 bases between them. This CDR3 reads CASSHRDSNQPQHF. CDR3 DNA: TGTGCCAGCAGTCACCGGGACAGCAATCAGCCCCAGCATTTT.